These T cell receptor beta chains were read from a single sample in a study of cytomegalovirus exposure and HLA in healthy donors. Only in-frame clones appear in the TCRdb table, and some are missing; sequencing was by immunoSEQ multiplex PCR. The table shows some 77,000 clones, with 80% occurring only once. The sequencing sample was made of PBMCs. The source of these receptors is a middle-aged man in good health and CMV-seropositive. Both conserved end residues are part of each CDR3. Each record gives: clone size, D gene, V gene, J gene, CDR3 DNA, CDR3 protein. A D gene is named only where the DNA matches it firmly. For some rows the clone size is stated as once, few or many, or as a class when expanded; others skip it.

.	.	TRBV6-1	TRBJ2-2	TGTGCCAGCAGTGAATGCCTAGTCCTAAGTAGCCCATACACCGGGGATGAGCTGTTTTTT	CASSECLVLSSPYTGDELFF
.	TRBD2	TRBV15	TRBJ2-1	TGTGCCACCAGCAGAGATAGGAGCCTAGCGGGAGCGAATGAGCAGTTCTTC	CATSRDRSLAGANEQFF
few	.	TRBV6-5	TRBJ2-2	TGTGCCAGCAGTTACTCAGCAGGGGCGGCCACCGGGGAGCTGTTTTTT	CASSYSAGAATGELFF
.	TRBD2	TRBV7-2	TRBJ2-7	TGTGCCAGCAGCTTAGTTGGACTAGCGGGAGGCCACGAGCAGTACTTC	CASSLVGLAGGHEQYF
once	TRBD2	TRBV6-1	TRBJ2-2	TGTGCCAGCGGAATAGCGGGATTGAGGACCGGGGAGCTGTTTTTT	CASGIAGLRTGELFF
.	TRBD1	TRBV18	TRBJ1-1	TGTGCCAGCTCGTCAGGGGGCCTGAACACTGAAGCTTTCTTT	CASSSGGLNTEAFF
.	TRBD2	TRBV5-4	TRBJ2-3	TGTGCCAGCAGCTCACCTCCCCTAGCGGGAGACGGACATACGCAGTATTTT	CASSSPPLAGDGHTQYF
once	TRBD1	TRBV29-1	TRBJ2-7	TGCAGCGTGACAGGGCCAGGCTACGAGCAGTACTTC	CSVTGPGYEQYF
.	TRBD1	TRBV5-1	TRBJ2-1	TGCGCCAGCAGCAGGGACAGGGGGAATGAGCAGTTCTTC	CASSRDRGNEQFF
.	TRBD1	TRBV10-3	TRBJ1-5	TGTGCCATCAGCGCGACAGGGGGTCAGCCCCAGCATTTT	CAISATGGQPQHF
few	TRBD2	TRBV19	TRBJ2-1	TGTGCCAGTAGTAAGACTAGCGCCTCCTACAATGAGCAGTTCTTC	CASSKTSASYNEQFF
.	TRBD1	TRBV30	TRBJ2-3	TGTGCCTGGAGCCGACGACAGGGAACAGATACGCAGTATTTT	CAWSRRQGTDTQYF
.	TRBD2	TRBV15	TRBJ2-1	TGTGCCACCAGCAGGGGGGGACTAGCGGCTTACAATGAGCAGTTCTTC	CATSRGGLAAYNEQFF
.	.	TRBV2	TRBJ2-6	TGTGCCAGCAGTGATGCACAGGTGGGGTTGGCTGGGGCCAACGTCCTGACTTTC	CASSDAQVGLAGANVLTF
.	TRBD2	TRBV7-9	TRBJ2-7	TGTGCCAGCAGCTTAAGTCTAGCGGGCGAGCAGTACTTC	CASSLSLAGEQYF
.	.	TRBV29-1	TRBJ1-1	TGCAGCGTTGAAAGGGGGAGTAGAGAAGCTTTCTTT	CSVERGSREAFF
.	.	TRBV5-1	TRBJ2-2	TGCGCCAGCAGCTTGGCCGAGACCGGGGAGCTGTTTTTT	CASSLAETGELFF
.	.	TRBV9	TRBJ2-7	TGTGCCAGCAGCTCAACCGGGAACGAGCAGTACTTC	CASSSTGNEQYF
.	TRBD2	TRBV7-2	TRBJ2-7	TGTGCCAGCAGCTTAGTCTCTAGCGGAGCCTACGAGCAGTACTTC	CASSLVSSGAYEQYF
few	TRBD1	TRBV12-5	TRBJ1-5	TGTGCTAGTGGTTCAGGACAGGGGACAGATCAGCCCCAGCATTTT	CASGSGQGTDQPQHF
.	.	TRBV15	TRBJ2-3	TGTGCCACCGGGAGGAGACCGACCACGCTATTCGGGCTCACAGATACGCAGTATTTT	CATGRRPTTLFGLTDTQYF
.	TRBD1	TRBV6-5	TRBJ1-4	TGTGCCTCTCGACAGGGAGGCGAAAAACTGTTTTTT	CASRQGGEKLFF
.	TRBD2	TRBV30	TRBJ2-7	TGTGCCTGGAGTGTGCGACTAGCCCACGAGCAGTACTTC	CAWSVRLAHEQYF
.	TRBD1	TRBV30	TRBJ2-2	TGTGCCTGGAGTGTCCCACAGGGGGTCACCGGGGAGCTGTTTTTT	CAWSVPQGVTGELFF
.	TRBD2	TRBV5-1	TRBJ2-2	TGCGCCAGCAGCTTGGCAGGTGTGGCGGGGGTCAACACCGGGGAGCTGTTTTTT	CASSLAGVAGVNTGELFF
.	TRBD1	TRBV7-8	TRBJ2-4	TGTGCCAGCAGCTGGGGACAGGCCAACATTCAGTACTTC	CASSWGQANIQYF
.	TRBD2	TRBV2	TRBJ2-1	TGTGCCAGCAGTACACCTCGTGGGCGGGAGTCGCGGAATGAGCAGTTCTTC	CASSTPRGRESRNEQFF
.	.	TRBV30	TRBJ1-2	TGTGCCTGGAGTGTACGGACACGAGTAAACTATGGCTACACCTTC	CAWSVRTRVNYGYTF
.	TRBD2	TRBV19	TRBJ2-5	TGTGCCAGTAGTACCCTAGCGGGAGTTGAGACCCAGTACTTC	CASSTLAGVETQYF
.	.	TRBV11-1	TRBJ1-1	TGTGCCAGCAGCTTAAGCCGGAACACTGAAGCTTTCTTT	CASSLSRNTEAFF
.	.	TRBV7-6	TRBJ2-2	TGTGCCAGCCGTGAAGCGGGGAACACCGGGGAGCTGTTTTTT	CASREAGNTGELFF
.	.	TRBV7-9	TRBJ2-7	TGTTCCAGCACCGACAAAATTAGCTCCTACGAGCAGTACTTC	CSSTDKISSYEQYF
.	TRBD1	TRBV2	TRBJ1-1	TGTGCCAGCAGCGCCGGGACAGGGTACCCTGAAGCTTTCTTT	CASSAGTGYPEAFF
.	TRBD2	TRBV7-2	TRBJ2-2	TGTGCCAGCAGCTTACGTAGCGGGAGGTCCATTAACACCGGGGAGCTGTTTTTT	CASSLRSGRSINTGELFF
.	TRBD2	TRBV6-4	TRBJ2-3	TGTGCCAGCAGCCCTACTAGCGGGAGGCCAGATACGCAGTATTTT	CASSPTSGRPDTQYF
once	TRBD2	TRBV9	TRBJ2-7	TGTGCCAGCAGCTTGACGGGACTACCCTACGAGCAGTACTTC	CASSLTGLPYEQYF
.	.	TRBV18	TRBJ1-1	TGTGCCAGCTCGCCCGCCTCCCTGCGCTATCCGAACACTGAAGCTTTCTTT	CASSPASLRYPNTEAFF
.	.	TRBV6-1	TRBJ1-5	TGTGCCAGCAGTTTAGATAATCAGCCCCAGCATTTT	CASSLDNQPQHF
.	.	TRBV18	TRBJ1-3	TGTGCCAGCCCACTTTTCCCAGGGTCTGGAAACACCATATATTTT	CASPLFPGSGNTIYF
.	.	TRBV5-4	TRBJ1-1	TGTGCCAGCAGCTCGGGGGGACACCCGAACACTGAAGCTTTCTTT	CASSSGGHPNTEAFF
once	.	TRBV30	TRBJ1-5	TGTGCCTGGAGTGTAAGGGAGTGGGGGACAAACCAGCCCCAGCATTTT	CAWSVREWGTNQPQHF
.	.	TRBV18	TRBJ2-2	TGTGCCAGCTCAATCCGGACTGTCGAGGCCGGGGAGCTGTTTTTT	CASSIRTVEAGELFF